The 31 T cell receptor beta chains below come from one sample, sequenced in a study of Graves' ophthalmopathy and Graves' hyperthyroidism. Amplified TCR beta CDR3 regions were obtained using RNA transcripts as template. The first round was an RT-PCR with HTBI primers, and the second round was a multiplex PCR. TCRdb itself ran the multiplex PCR reads through MiXCR, one entry per CDR3 protein. The sample shows approximately 540,000 distinct CDR3 sequences, approximately 37% of them seen only once. The sequenced sample consisted of peripheral blood or thyroid tissue (not recorded which). The receptor source for this set is an adult man with Graves' hyperthyroidism.

This clonotype has a count of ten or more. This chain links TRBV20-1 with TRBJ2-5; D uncertain. The CDR3 totals 13 residues. Germline-derived CDR1 and CDR2 are DFQATT and SNEGSKA (reference sequence). This CDR3 is CSFGLQLEETQYF. The CDR3 region has the DNA TGCAGCTTTGGGCTCCAGCTGGAAGAGACCCAGTACTTC.

V gene TRBV7-9 combines with J gene TRBJ1-5; TRBD1 aligns across 7 bases. This CDR3 comprises 13 residues. Germline V gives CDR1 SEHNR, CDR2 FQNEAQ (reference sequence). The trim removed 6 bases at V and 6 bases at J, leaving 5 bases unmatched. CDR3 amino acids: CASSSTGSQPQHF. The CDR3 nucleotides read TGTGCCAGCAGTTCGACAGGGTCTCAGCCCCAGCATTTT.

In DNA form, the CDR3 reads TGTGCCATCACCCGGGCGGCGGGATGGGACAATGAGCAGTTCTTC. It is translated as CAITRAAGWDNEQFF. J is TRBJ2-1 and V is TRBV10-3, with D possibly matching TRBD2 (6 bases). V was pared by 7 bases and J by 5 bases, with 18 bases between. This CDR3 spans 15 amino acids. The germline V gene has CDR1 ENHRY and CDR2 SYGVKD.

Regarding this clonotype: Being one base from a much bigger clone, this may be a read error. The chain couples TRBV20-1 to TRBJ2-5; either TRBD1 or TRBD2 may supply D (5 bases each). The CDR3 is 14 residues long. Trimming shortened V by 1 base and J by 4 bases, and 13 bases separated the two germline ends. Germline lookup yields CDR1 DFQATT and CDR2 SNEGSKA (reference sequence). This CDR3 reads CSARGGQGVETQYF. The CDR3 DNA sequence: TGCAGTGCTAGAGGAGGCCAGGGAGTAGAGACCCAGTACTTC.

This clonotype was seen ten or more times. This rearrangement joins TRBV2 to TRBJ1-1, with D perhaps TRBD1 (5 bases). With 7 bases removed from V and 3 bases from J, the gap between germline ends came to 15 bases. The CDR3 spans 14 residues. Germline V lookup: CDR1 SNHLY, CDR2 FYNNEI. The chain's CDR3 is CASNGDGEDTEAFF. The CDR3 nucleotides are TGTGCCAGCAATGGGGACGGGGAGGACACTGAAGCTTTCTTT.

The gene calls are TRBV30 and TRBJ1-1; 8 bases agree with TRBD1. This CDR3 region has 14 residues. The V gene end was trimmed by 4 bases and the J gene end by 0 bases; junction bases not matched to a gene: 4. Germline V gene data show CDR1 as GTSNPN and CDR2 as SVGIG (reference sequence). In nucleotides, the CDR3 is TGTGCCTGGACCCGGACAGGGTTGAACACTGAAGCTTTCTTT. Its translation: CAWTRTGLNTEAFF.

At least ten counts were recorded for this clonotype. The chain's CDR3 is CSVRQGVAYGYTF. In nucleotides, the CDR3 is TGCAGCGTGCGACAGGGGGTGGCCTATGGCTACACCTTC. The gene calls are TRBV29-1 and TRBJ1-2, with 9 bases lining up with TRBD1. Germline V gene lookup returns CDR1 SQVTM and CDR2 ANQGSEA. The CDR3 is 13 amino acids. Trimming removed 6 bases from V and 4 bases from J; junction bases left unmatched: 6.

Remarks on this clonotype: A read error may produce the germline difference seen at one junction end. The V and J genes are TRBV12-3 or TRBV12-4 and TRBJ1-5, with D hard to call. CDR3 length: 8 amino acids. The DNA for the CDR3 is TGTGCCAGCAGACCCCCGCATTTT. Protein: CASRPPHF.

The chain carries TRBV29-1 and TRBJ1-6; no firm D call. CDR1 and CDR2 (germline): SQVTM, ANQGSEA. The V and J ends lost 4 bases and 3 bases respectively, with 10 bases between them. The CDR3 length is 14 residues. The DNA for the CDR3 is TGCAGCGTTGCCGGGAACCACTATAATTCACCCCTCCACTTT. This encodes CSVAGNHYNSPLHF.

V is TRBV25-1 and J is TRBJ2-7; 7 bases match TRBD2. This CDR3 has 14 residues. Germline lookup yields CDR1 MGHDK and CDR2 SYGVNS. V was clipped by 2 bases and J by 7 bases; unmatched bases: 8. CDR3 in amino acids: CASSEIGREHEQYF. The CDR3 nucleotides are TGTGCCAGCAGTGAAATCGGGCGGGAGCATGAGCAGTACTTC.

The V call is TRBV10-3, the J call TRBJ1-1; D not certain. V dropped 3 bases and J dropped 8 bases, with 10 bases sitting between them. In germline, CDR1 is ENHRY, CDR2 SYGVKD. The CDR3 consists of 12 residues. CDR3 sequence: CAISEAGWEAFF. In DNA form, the CDR3 reads TGTGCCATCAGTGAAGCGGGGTGGGAAGCTTTCTTT.

The genes are TRBV2 and TRBJ1-2; 12 positions agree with TRBD1. This CDR3 has 14 amino acids. Trimming took 7 bases from V and 8 from J; bases not matched to a gene: 8. CDR1 is SNHLY and CDR2 is FYNNEI in the germline V gene. CDR3 DNA: TGTGCCAGCAACCCGGGACAGGGGGCCGACGGCTACACCTTC. This codes for CASNPGQGADGYTF.

The genes are TRBV7-8 and TRBJ2-7; a possible D gene is TRBD2 (5 bases). This CDR3 region has 16 residues. Deletions cut 0 bases from V and 3 bases from J, with 15 bases between. Germline CDR1 SGHVS, CDR2 FQNEAQ. The CDR3 protein is CASSLAAAGSYYEQYF. The DNA of the CDR3 is TGTGCCAGCAGCTTAGCTGCGGCGGGTTCCTACTACGAGCAGTACTTC.

The chain is built from TRBV29-1 and TRBJ2-2; D uncertain. CDR3 length equals 9 residues. V lost 1 base and J lost 11, with 2 bases in between. Germline loops: CDR1 SQVTM, CDR2 ANQGSEA. CDR3 residues: CSVEVELFF. In DNA form, the CDR3 reads TGCAGCGTTGAAGTTGAGCTGTTTTTT.

This clonotype was recorded at least ten times. The CDR3 DNA is TGCAGTGCTGAGGTGCCTAGGCGGGCGACCCAAGAGACCCAGTACTTC. As protein: CSAEVPRRATQETQYF. The gene calls are TRBV20-1 and TRBJ2-5, with D tentatively TRBD2 (5 bases). The CDR3 spans 16 residues. From germline, CDR1 is DFQATT and CDR2 SNEGSKA (reference sequence). V lost 5 bases and J 1 base, leaving 20 bases between the germline ends.

With respect to this clonotype: This may be a read error: a much more frequent sequence differs by one nucleotide. Lacking the conserved final phenylalanine or tryptophan, this CDR3 likely reflects a read error. V gene TRBV28 combines with J gene TRBJ1-2; D ambiguous. The CDR3 is 14 amino acids. V was pared by 2 bases and J by 6 bases, with 13 bases between. Germline V gene lookup returns CDR1 MDHEN and CDR2 SYDVKM. CDR3 in amino acids: CASSLLRPGHGYTL. The CDR3 DNA reads TGTGCCAGCAGTTTACTCCGACCTGGGCATGGCTACACCCTC.

This clonotype was counted only a few times. The J gene is TRBJ2-3, the V gene TRBV2; D is unresolved. Deletions cut 8 bases from V and 1 base from J, with 10 bases between. Germline values: CDR1 SNHLY, CDR2 FYNNEI. CDR3 length: 13 residues. The CDR3 here is CASYILRTDTQYF. The CDR3 nucleotides are TGTGCCAGCTACATATTGCGCACAGATACGCAGTATTTT.

CDR3 in amino acids: CASSHGTSGERETQYF. Written as DNA, the CDR3 is TGTGCCAGCAGCCACGGGACTAGCGGGGAGCGGGAGACCCAGTACTTC. The gene calls are TRBV7-2 and TRBJ2-5; TRBD2 aligns across 13 bases. Germline V gene data show CDR1 as SGHTA and CDR2 as FQGNSA. The V and J ends lost 5 bases and 5 bases, in that order; junction bases with no gene match: 8. This CDR3 comprises 16 residues.

This clonotype was seen many times. The genes are TRBV19 and TRBJ1-6; possible D gene TRBD1, 6 bases. Germline CDR1 is LNHDA and CDR2 is SQIVND (reference sequence). The CDR3 totals 15 residues. Trimming took off 4 bases at V and 7 bases at J, with 14 bases between the two ends. The CDR3 here is CASSTFRGRNSPLHF. Written as DNA, the CDR3 is TGTGCCAGTAGTACCTTCAGGGGCCGCAATTCACCCCTCCACTTT.

This clonotype was recorded at least ten times. The V and J genes are TRBV11-2 and TRBJ1-6; a possible D gene is TRBD1 (5 bases). V gave up 7 bases and J gave up 5 bases, with 12 bases separating them. The CDR3 is 14 amino acids. CDR1 is SGHAT, CDR2 FQNNGV, per germline. CDR3 in amino acids: CASKPGTDNSPLHF. CDR3 nucleotides: TGTGCCAGCAAACCTGGGACCGATAATTCACCCCTCCACTTT.

The genes are TRBV11-2 and TRBJ2-5; 10 bases match TRBD2. The CDR3 runs to 17 residues. Per germline, CDR1 SGHAT and CDR2 FQNNGV. After removal of 5 bases from V and 3 bases from J, the junction contained 12 bases not matched to a gene. The CDR3 coding sequence is TGTGCCAGCAGCGAGGGTCAAGCGGGAGGGTTGGAAGAGACCCAGTACTTC. Translation gives CASSEGQAGGLEETQYF.

A remark on this clonotype: An end of the junction differs from the germline gene, which may be a read error. This chain links TRBV7-9 with TRBJ2-5; D remains unclear. The CDR3 runs 11 residues. Germline values: CDR1 SEHNR, CDR2 FQNEAQ (reference sequence). The CDR3 nucleotides read TGTGTCAGCAGCCCCGAAGAGACCCAGTACTTC. This codes for CVSSPEETQYF.

This clonotype was observed many times. This rearrangement joins TRBV5-1 to TRBJ1-4; D uncertain. The V gene lost 5 bases and the J gene lost 6 bases, with 11 bases spanning the gap. CDR1 is SGHRS, CDR2 YFSETQ, per germline. CDR3 length: 13 residues. CDR3 loop: CASRLTEDEKLFF. For the CDR3, the DNA is TGCGCCAGCAGATTGACGGAAGATGAAAAACTGTTTTTT.

There are many counts of this clonotype. This chain joins TRBV2 and TRBJ2-5; 8 nucleotides line up with TRBD2. The CDR3 extends over 13 amino acids. The V gene's germline CDR1 is SNHLY and CDR2 FYNNEI. V was clipped by 10 bases and J by 3 bases; unmatched bases: 7. This CDR3 is CATGGTEKETQYF. The CDR3 DNA reads as TGTGCCACGGGGGGGACTGAAAAAGAGACCCAGTACTTC.

This clonotype was seen many times. The chain has TRBV6-5 and TRBJ1-2; TRBD1 matches at 7 bases. The ends lost 6 bases at V and 0 bases at J; junction bases unmatched: 7. Germline V gives CDR1 MNHEY, CDR2 SVGAGI. The CDR3 runs to 15 residues. CDR3 in amino acids: CASRDGTEANYGYTF. In DNA, the CDR3 is TGTGCCAGCAGGGACGGGACAGAAGCTAACTATGGCTACACCTTC.

The V and J genes are TRBV15 and TRBJ1-3; D not certain. CDR3 length: 17 residues. V lost 0 bases to trimming and J lost 0 bases, with 12 bases between them. From germline, CDR1 is LNHNV and CDR2 YYDKDF (reference sequence). The CDR3 region is CATSREEGYGSGNTIYF. The CDR3 nucleotides read TGTGCCACCAGCAGAGAGGAGGGTTACGGCTCTGGAAACACCATATATTTT. Full variable domain (outside the CDR3, taken from reference TRBV15 and TRBJ1-3): DAMVIQNPRYQVTQFGKPVTLSCSQTLNHNVMYWYQQKSSQAPKLLFHYYDKDFNNEADTPDNFQSRRPNTSFCFLDIRSPGLGDTAMYLCATSREEGYGSGNTIYFGEGSWLTVV.

This clonotype was counted many times. The chain uses TRBV7-2 and TRBJ1-1; D is uncertain. V was clipped by 2 bases and J by 5 bases, with 6 bases between them. CDR3 length equals 12 residues. The germline gives CDR1 SGHTA, CDR2 FQGNSA. The CDR3 DNA sequence: TGTGCCAGCAGCTTATATGGGACTGAAGCTTTCTTT. Protein sequence: CASSLYGTEAFF.

A note on this clonotype: The junction differs from germline at one of its ends, possibly a read error. The chain couples TRBV2 to TRBJ1-5; TRBD1 is a possible D gene (6 bases). The germline CDR1 and CDR2 sequences are SNHLY and FYNNEI. The CDR3 is 17 residues long. As DNA, the CDR3 is TGTGCCAGCAGGGGATCAGGGGCGGAGCTTAGCAACCAGCCCCGGCATTTT. This translates into CASRGSGAELSNQPRHF. Full variable domain (remainder filled in from reference TRBV2 and TRBJ1-5): EPEVTQTPSHQVTQMGQEVILRCVPISNHLYFYWYRQILGQKVEFLVSFYNNEISEKSEIFDDQFSVERPDGSNFTLKIRSTKLEDSAMYFCASRGSGAELSNQPRHFGDGTRLSIL.

Worth noting for this clonotype: At one boundary the junction diverges from the germline segment, which might be a read error. The chain recombines TRBV9 with TRBJ2-3; D unclear. Germline CDR1 SGDLS, CDR2 YYNGEE. The CDR3 is 12 amino acids. The CDR3 spells CAGSVDPGTQYF. CDR3 nucleotide sequence: TGTGCCGGCAGCGTAGATCCGGGTACGCAGTATTTT.

This clonotype was seen repeatedly, ten times or more. The chain employs TRBV7-2 and TRBJ2-6; 11 positions match TRBD2. V shed 2 bases and J 0 bases; nucleotides not matched to a gene: 3. Germline assignment: CDR1 SGHTA and CDR2 FQGNSA. The CDR3 contains 18 residues. The CDR3 region has the DNA TGTGCCAGCAGCTTACGACTAGCGGGGAGCTCTGGGGCCAACGTCCTGACTTTC. Encoded protein: CASSLRLAGSSGANVLTF.

The chain employs TRBV7-2 and TRBJ1-3; unclear D gene. V lost 11 bases and J lost 0, with 17 bases in between. The length of the CDR3 is 15 residues. CDR1 is SGHTA, CDR2 FQGNSA, per germline. CDR3 bases: TGTGCCTGGTCGGGCGGCAGGAACTCTGGAAACACCATATATTTT. Its translation is CAWSGGRNSGNTIYF. Complete variable domain (other parts from reference TRBV7-2 and TRBJ1-3): GAGVSQSPSNKVTEKGKDVELRCDPISGHTALYWYRQSLGQGLEFLIYFQGNSAPDKSGLPSDRFSAERTGGSVSTLTIQRTQQEDSAVYLCAWSGGRNSGNTIYFGEGSWLTVV.